This TCR beta chain originates from a study of blood T cell repertoires in COVID-19. CDR3 length: 15 residues. The germline V gene encodes CDR1 MNHEY and CDR2 SMNVEV (reference sequence). With V trimmed by 3 bases and J by 3 bases, 5 bases remained unmatched. Profiling relied on immunoSEQ multiplex PCR, and the TCRdb table lists in-frame clones only, not all of them. The sample lists approximately 270,000 clones; approximately 90% were seen once. Material for sequencing was PBMCs or T cells enriched from blood (not recorded which). This receptor was identified in a woman between 25 and 40 years old with acute COVID-19. The V gene is TRBV27, the J gene TRBJ1-5; the match to TRBD1 covers 7 bases. CDR3 sequence reads: CASSLGGQINQPQHF. The CDR3 DNA reads as TGTGCCAGCAGTTTGGGGGGACAGATCAATCAGCCCCAGCATTTT.